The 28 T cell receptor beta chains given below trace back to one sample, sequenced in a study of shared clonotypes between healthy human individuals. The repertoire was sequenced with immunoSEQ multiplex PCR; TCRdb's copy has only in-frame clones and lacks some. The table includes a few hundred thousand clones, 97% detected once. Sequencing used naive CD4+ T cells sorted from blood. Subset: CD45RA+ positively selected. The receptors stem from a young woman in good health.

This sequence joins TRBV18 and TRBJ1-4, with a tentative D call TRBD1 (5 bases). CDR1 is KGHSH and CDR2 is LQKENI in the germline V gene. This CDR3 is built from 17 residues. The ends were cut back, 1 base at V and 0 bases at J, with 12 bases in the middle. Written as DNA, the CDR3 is TGTGCCAGCTCACCACTCTCCTTCAGGGCAACTAATGAAAAACTGTTTTTT. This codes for CASSPLSFRATNEKLFF.

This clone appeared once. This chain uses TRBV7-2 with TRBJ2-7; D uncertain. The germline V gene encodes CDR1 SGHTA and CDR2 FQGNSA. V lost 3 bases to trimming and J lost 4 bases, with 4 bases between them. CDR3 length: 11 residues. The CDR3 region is CASSLIYEQYF. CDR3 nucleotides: TGTGCCAGCAGCTTGATTTACGAGCAGTACTTC.

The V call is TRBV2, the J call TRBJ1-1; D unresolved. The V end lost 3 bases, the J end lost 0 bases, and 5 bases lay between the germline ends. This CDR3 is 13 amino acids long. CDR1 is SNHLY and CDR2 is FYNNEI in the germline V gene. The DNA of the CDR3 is TGTGCCAGCAGTGACAGCATGAACACTGAAGCTTTCTTT. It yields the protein CASSDSMNTEAFF.

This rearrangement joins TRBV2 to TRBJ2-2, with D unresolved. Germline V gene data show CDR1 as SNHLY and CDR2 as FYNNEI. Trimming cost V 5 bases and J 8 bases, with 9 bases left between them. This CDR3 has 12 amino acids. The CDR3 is CASSIRGGELFF. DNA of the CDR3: TGTGCCAGCAGTATACGCGGTGGGGAGCTGTTTTTT.

CDR3 sequence reads: CASSVLQGSGTDTQYF. The CDR3, as DNA: TGTGCCAGCAGCGTATTACAGGGATCGGGCACAGATACGCAGTATTTT. J is TRBJ2-3 and V is TRBV9; TRBD1 is a possible D gene (6 bases). The CDR3 loop spans 16 amino acids. Germline lookup yields CDR1 SGDLS and CDR2 YYNGEE. The V and J ends lost 1 base and 1 base respectively, with 13 bases between them. The complete variable domain, with remaining parts taken from reference TRBV9 and TRBJ2-3, reads DSGVTQTPKHLITATGQRVTLRCSPRSGDLSVYWYQQSLDQGLQFLIQYYNGEERAKGNILERFSAQQFPDLHSELNLSSLELGDSALYFCASSVLQGSGTDTQYFGPGTRLTVL.

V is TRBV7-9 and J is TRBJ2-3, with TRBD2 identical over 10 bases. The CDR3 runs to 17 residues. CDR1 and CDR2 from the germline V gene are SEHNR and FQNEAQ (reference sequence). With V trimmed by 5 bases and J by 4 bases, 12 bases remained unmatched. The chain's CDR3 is CASSPLRASGSPDTQYF. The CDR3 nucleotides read TGTGCCAGCAGCCCCCTTAGGGCTAGCGGGAGTCCAGATACGCAGTATTTT. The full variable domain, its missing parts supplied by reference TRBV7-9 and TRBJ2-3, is DTGVSQNPRHKITKRGQNVTFRCDPISEHNRLYWYRQTLGQGPEFLTYFQNEAQLEKSRLLSDRFSAERPKGSFSTLEIQRTEQGDSAMYLCASSPLRASGSPDTQYFGPGTRLTVL.

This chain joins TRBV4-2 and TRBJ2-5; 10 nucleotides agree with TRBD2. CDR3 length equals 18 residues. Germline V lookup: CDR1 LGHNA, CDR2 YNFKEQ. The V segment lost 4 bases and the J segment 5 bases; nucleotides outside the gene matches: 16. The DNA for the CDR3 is TGTGCCAGCAGCCCAGCGGGGGCTAGCGGGAGCAGGTGGGAGACCCAGTACTTC. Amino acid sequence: CASSPAGASGSRWETQYF.

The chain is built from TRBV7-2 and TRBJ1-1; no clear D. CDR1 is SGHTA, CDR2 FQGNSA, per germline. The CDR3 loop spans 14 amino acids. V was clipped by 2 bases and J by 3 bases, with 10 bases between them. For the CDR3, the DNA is TGTGCCAGCAGCTTAAGAGGGCGGGACACTGAAGCTTTCTTT. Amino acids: CASSLRGRDTEAFF.

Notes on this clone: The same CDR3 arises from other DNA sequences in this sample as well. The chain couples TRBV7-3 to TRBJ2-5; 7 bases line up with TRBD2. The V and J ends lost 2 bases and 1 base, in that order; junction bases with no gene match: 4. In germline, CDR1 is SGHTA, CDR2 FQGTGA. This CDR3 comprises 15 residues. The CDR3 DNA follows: TGTGCCAGCAGCTTATTGGCTAGCGGCCAAGAGACCCAGTACTTC. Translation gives CASSLLASGQETQYF.

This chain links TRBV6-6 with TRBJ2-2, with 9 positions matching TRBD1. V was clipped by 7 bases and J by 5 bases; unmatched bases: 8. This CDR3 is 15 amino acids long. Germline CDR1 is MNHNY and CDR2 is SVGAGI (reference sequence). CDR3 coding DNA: TGTGCCAGCACCCCCGGGACAGGGAGGACCGGGGAGCTGTTTTTT. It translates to CASTPGTGRTGELFF.

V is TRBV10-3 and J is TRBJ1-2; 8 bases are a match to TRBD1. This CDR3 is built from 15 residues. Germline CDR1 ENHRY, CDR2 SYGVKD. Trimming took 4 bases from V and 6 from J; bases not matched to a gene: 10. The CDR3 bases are TGTGCCATCAGTGGGCAGGTGCAGGGGGCGAATGGCTACACCTTC. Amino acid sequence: CAISGQVQGANGYTF.

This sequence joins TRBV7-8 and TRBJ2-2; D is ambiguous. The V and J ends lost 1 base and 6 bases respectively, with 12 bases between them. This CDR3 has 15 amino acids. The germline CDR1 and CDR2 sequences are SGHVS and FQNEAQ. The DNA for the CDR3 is TGTGCCAGCAGCTTAGTAAGAGCCGGCCCCGGGGAGCTGTTTTTT. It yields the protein CASSLVRAGPGELFF.

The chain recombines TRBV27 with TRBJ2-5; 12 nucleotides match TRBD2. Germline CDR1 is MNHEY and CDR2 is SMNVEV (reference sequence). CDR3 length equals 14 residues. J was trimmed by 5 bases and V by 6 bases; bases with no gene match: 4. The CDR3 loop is CASRGLAGRETQYF. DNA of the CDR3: TGTGCCAGCAGAGGACTAGCGGGAAGGGAGACCCAGTACTTC.

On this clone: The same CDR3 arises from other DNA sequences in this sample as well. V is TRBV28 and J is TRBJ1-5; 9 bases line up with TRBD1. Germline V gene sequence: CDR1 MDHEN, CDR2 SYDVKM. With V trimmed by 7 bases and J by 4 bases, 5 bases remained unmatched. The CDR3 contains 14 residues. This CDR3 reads CASTSGTGNQPQHF. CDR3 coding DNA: TGTGCCAGCACTTCCGGGACAGGGAATCAGCCCCAGCATTTT.

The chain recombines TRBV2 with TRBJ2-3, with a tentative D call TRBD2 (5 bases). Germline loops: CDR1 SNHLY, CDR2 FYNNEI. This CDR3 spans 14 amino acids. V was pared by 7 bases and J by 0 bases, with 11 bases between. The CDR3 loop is CASNPSTSTDTQYF. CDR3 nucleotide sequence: TGTGCCAGCAACCCTAGCACTAGCACAGATACGCAGTATTTT.

The DNA for the CDR3 is TGTGCCAGCAGCTTCATAGCGGGAGTGGGAGATACGCAGTATTTT. Amino acid sequence: CASSFIAGVGDTQYF. V gene TRBV7-8 combines with J gene TRBJ2-3, with 9 bases matching TRBD2. V shed 3 bases and J 5 bases; nucleotides not matched to a gene: 6. CDR3 length equals 15 residues. The germline V gene encodes CDR1 SGHVS and CDR2 FQNEAQ.

The CDR3, as DNA: TGCACCAGCAGCCCTAGGACACCTCGAAGGGATCAGCCCCAGCATTTT. Its translation is CTSSPRTPRRDQPQHF. The chain has TRBV1 and TRBJ1-5; the listed D gene, TRBD1, was not tested against the DNA. TRBV1 counts as a pseudogene. This CDR3 is built from 16 residues.

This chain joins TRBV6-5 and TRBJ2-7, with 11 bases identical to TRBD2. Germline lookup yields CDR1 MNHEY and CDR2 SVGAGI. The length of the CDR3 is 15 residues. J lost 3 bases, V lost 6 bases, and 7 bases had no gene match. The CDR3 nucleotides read TGTGCCAGCAGACCGGGACTAGCGGAGAACTACGAGCAGTACTTC. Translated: CASRPGLAENYEQYF.

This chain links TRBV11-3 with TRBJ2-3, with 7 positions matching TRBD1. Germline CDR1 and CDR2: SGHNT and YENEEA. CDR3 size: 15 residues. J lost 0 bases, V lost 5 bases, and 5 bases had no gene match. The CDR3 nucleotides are TGTGCCAGCAGCCTCCAGACAGGGAGCACAGATACGCAGTATTTT. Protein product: CASSLQTGSTDTQYF.

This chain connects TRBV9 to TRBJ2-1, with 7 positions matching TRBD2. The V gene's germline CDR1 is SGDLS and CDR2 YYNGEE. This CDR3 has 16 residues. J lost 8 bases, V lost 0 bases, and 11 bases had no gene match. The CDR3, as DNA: TGTGCCAGCAGCGTAGTGGCGGGGAGGGTTGGGGATGAGCAGTTCTTC. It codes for CASSVVAGRVGDEQFF.

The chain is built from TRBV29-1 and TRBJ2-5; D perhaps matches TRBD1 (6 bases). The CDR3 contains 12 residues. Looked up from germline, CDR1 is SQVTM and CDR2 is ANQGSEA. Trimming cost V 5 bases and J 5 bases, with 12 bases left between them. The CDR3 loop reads CSVKVDSETQYF. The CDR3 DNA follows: TGCAGCGTTAAAGTGGACAGCGAGACCCAGTACTTC.

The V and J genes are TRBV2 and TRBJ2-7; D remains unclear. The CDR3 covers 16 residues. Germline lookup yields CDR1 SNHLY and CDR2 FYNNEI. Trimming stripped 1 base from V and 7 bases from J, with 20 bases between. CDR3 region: CASSEGLIGRRREQYF. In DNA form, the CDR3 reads TGTGCCAGCAGTGAAGGCTTAATCGGGCGGAGACGGGAGCAGTACTTC.

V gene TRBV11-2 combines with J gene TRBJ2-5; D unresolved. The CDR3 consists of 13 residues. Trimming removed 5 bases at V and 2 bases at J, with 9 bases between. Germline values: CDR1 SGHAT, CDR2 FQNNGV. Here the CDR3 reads CASSPDPQETQYF. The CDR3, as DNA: TGTGCCAGCAGCCCGGATCCTCAAGAGACCCAGTACTTC. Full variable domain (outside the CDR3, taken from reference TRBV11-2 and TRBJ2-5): EAGVAQSPRYKIIEKRQSVAFWCNPISGHATLYWYQQILGQGPKLLIQFQNNGVVDDSQLPKDRFSAERLKGVDSTLKIQPAKLEDSAVYLCASSPDPQETQYFGPGTRLLVL.

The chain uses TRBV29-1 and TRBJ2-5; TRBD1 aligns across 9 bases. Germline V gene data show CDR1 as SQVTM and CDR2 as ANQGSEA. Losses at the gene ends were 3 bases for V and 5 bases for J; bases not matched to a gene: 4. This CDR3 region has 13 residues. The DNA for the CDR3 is TGCAGCGTTGACGGGACAGGGAGGGAGACCCAGTACTTC. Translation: CSVDGTGRETQYF.

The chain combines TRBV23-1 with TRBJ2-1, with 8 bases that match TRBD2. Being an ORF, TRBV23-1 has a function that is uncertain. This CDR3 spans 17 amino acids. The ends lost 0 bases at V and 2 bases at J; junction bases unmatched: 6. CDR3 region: CASSQSNREGTYNEQFF. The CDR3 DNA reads TGCGCCAGCAGTCAATCGAACCGGGAGGGAACCTACAATGAGCAGTTCTTC.

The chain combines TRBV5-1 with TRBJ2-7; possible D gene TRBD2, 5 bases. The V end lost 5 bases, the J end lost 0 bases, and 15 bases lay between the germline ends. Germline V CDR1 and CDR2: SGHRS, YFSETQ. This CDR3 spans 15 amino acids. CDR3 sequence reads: CASRRADGDSYEQYF. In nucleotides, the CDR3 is TGCGCCAGCAGGCGGGCCGACGGTGACTCCTACGAGCAGTACTTC.

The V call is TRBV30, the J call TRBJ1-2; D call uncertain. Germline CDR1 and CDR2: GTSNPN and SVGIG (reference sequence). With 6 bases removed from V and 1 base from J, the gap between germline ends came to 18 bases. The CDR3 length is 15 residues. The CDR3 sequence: CACPKPASINYGYTF. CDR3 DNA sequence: TGTGCCTGTCCTAAACCGGCTTCGATTAACTATGGCTACACCTTC.

The CDR3 loop is CASSYGTGTYEQYF. The CDR3, as DNA: TGTGCCAGCAGTTACGGGACAGGGACGTACGAGCAGTACTTC. The chain joins TRBV6-5 to TRBJ2-7, with TRBD1 identical over 9 bases. Germline V gene data show CDR1 as MNHEY and CDR2 as SVGAGI. V gave up 2 bases and J gave up 4 bases; unmatched junction bases: 3. This CDR3 contains 14 residues.